The 21 T cell receptor beta chains below come from one sample, sequenced in a study of blood T cells in healthy people across ages. It was with a sample-barcoded 5' primer and a J-beta primer mix that a second PCR of roughly 6 to 12 cycles was run. TCRdb reprocessed the 5' RACE reads via MiXCR and lists one record per CDR3 protein. This sample has 1.5 million to 2 million distinct CDR3 sequences, with approximately 40% found just once. The sample was blood. The origin of the receptors is a human donor in good health.

This clonotype appeared a few times. The chain employs TRBV27 and TRBJ2-7; D is possibly TRBD1 (5 bases). V lost 2 bases and J lost 0, with 11 bases in between. CDR1 is MNHEY, CDR2 SMNVEV, per germline (reference sequence). The CDR3 length is 15 residues. CDR3 DNA sequence: TGTGCCAGCAGTTTAGAGCAGGGAAACTCCTACGAGCAGTACTTC. Its protein is CASSLEQGNSYEQYF.

This chain joins TRBV4-2 and TRBJ1-4, with unresolved D. Germline V gene data show CDR1 as LGHNA and CDR2 as YNFKEQ. V shed 5 bases and J shed 2 bases, with 18 bases lying between them. This CDR3 region has 17 residues. Here the CDR3 reads CASSELDGRTTNEKLFF. CDR3 sequence (DNA): TGTGCCAGCAGCGAGCTGGACGGCCGAACGACTAATGAAAAACTGTTTTTT.

This clonotype was detected only a few times. The chain uses TRBV7-2 and TRBJ1-2, with D unresolved. The CDR3 length is 11 residues. Germline V gene sequence: CDR1 SGHTA, CDR2 FQGNSA. Trimming removed 8 bases at V and 1 base at J, with 5 bases between. CDR3 sequence: CASGNNYGYTF. The CDR3 DNA is TGTGCCAGCGGGAATAACTATGGCTACACCTTC.

V and J are TRBV12-5 and TRBJ2-5; TRBD2 matches 7 bases. Germline values: CDR1 LGHNT, CDR2 FRNRAP. The V gene end was trimmed by 6 bases and the J gene end by 3 bases; junction bases not matched to a gene: 4. The CDR3 spans 13 residues. The CDR3 DNA follows: TGTGCTAGTGGCTCAAGCGGGGAAGAGACCCAGTACTTC. Encoded protein: CASGSSGEETQYF.

This clonotype showed up just a few times. A read error may account for a junction end that differs from germline. The chain employs TRBV4-2 and TRBJ2-3, with unresolved D. Germline CDR1 and CDR2: LGHNA and YNFKEQ. The CDR3 is made up of 16 amino acids. CDR3 sequence: CASSQGSGPSTDTQYF. DNA of the CDR3: TGTGCCAGCAGCCAAGGGTCCGGACCAAGCACGGATACGCAGTATTTT.

V gene TRBV19 combines with J gene TRBJ2-7; maybe TRBD1 (5 bases). Trimming removed 2 bases from V and 3 bases from J, with 8 bases in between. The germline V gene encodes CDR1 LNHDA and CDR2 SQIVND (reference sequence). The CDR3 sequence is 13 residues long. The CDR3 reads CASSIKTDYEQYF. The CDR3 coding sequence is TGTGCCAGTAGTATAAAGACAGACTACGAGCAGTACTTC.

This chain joins TRBV27 and TRBJ1-5; 7 bases agree with TRBD1. The germline V gene has CDR1 MNHEY and CDR2 SMNVEV (reference sequence). CDR3 length: 15 residues. With V trimmed by 7 bases and J by 2 bases, 8 bases remained unmatched. The CDR3 reads CASTPTGNGNQPQHF. The CDR3 coding sequence is TGTGCCAGCACCCCGACAGGGAACGGCAATCAGCCCCAGCATTTT.

This rearrangement joins TRBV20-1 to TRBJ1-1, with D unclear. The V end was cut by 2 bases, the J end by 1 base, with 14 bases between. CDR1 and CDR2 from the germline V gene are DFQATT and SNEGSKA (reference sequence). This CDR3 has 15 amino acids. The CDR3 loop reads CSARSWAEKNTEAFF. The CDR3 bases are TGCAGTGCTAGATCATGGGCGGAGAAGAACACTGAAGCTTTCTTT.

A note on this clonotype: A read error is possible here, since a much larger clone lies one base away. The chain couples TRBV29-1 to TRBJ1-1; a weak D match, TRBD1 (5 bases). The V end was cut by 7 bases, the J end by 6 bases, with 18 bases between. The CDR3 extends over 13 amino acids. In germline, CDR1 is SQVTM, CDR2 ANQGSEA. CDR3 nucleotides: TGCAGCGCCCTGCTCCAGGGACGGGCTGAAGCTTTCTTT. Amino acid sequence: CSALLQGRAEAFF.

This chain joins TRBV27 and TRBJ2-1; 8 bases line up with TRBD2. This CDR3 spans 13 amino acids. Germline CDR1 MNHEY, CDR2 SMNVEV (reference sequence). Trimming cost V 5 bases and J 6 bases; bases outside gene matches: 3. In DNA form, the CDR3 reads TGTGCCAGCAGTCCGGGAGGGTTCAATGAGCAGTTCTTC. It codes for CASSPGGFNEQFF.

The gene calls are TRBV4-3 and TRBJ2-7; D gene ambiguous. With 0 bases removed from V and 1 base from J, the gap between germline ends came to 10 bases. Looked up from germline, CDR1 is LGHNA and CDR2 is YSLEER. This CDR3 is 15 amino acids long. CDR3 in DNA: TGCGCCAGCAGCCAAGATTATGGGAATTCCTACGAGCAGTACTTC. This translates into CASSQDYGNSYEQYF.

The genes are TRBV4-3 and TRBJ2-4; 8 bases align to TRBD1. Germline V CDR1 and CDR2: LGHNA, YSLEER. With 4 bases clipped from V and 8 bases from J, the junction kept 7 bases outside the gene matches. This CDR3 is built from 14 residues. CDR3 in amino acids: CASSPRTGWHIQYF. DNA of the CDR3: TGCGCCAGCAGCCCTCGGACAGGGTGGCACATTCAGTACTTC.

V gene TRBV4-3 combines with J gene TRBJ2-3; the match to TRBD2 covers 14 bases. This CDR3 region has 16 residues. V was clipped by 4 bases and J by 6 bases; unmatched bases: 6. Germline CDR1 is LGHNA and CDR2 is YSLEER. CDR3 DNA sequence: TGCGCCAGCAGCCCAGGGACTAGCGGGGGCCCGGATACGCAGTATTTT. It translates to CASSPGTSGGPDTQYF.

The J gene is TRBJ2-5, the V gene TRBV4-1; TRBD2 agrees at 9 bases. Per germline, CDR1 MGHRA and CDR2 YSYEKL. Germline trimming cut 2 bases from V and 5 bases from J; bases unmatched to any gene: 6. The CDR3 is 15 residues long. The CDR3 DNA is TGCGCCAGCAGCCAACGGGGACTAGCCGGGGAGACCCAGTACTTC. This sequence encodes CASSQRGLAGETQYF.

This sequence joins TRBV20-1 and TRBJ1-1; the D is unclear. The CDR3 length is 11 residues. V dropped 6 bases and J dropped 4 bases, with 9 bases sitting between them. Germline-derived CDR1 and CDR2 are DFQATT and SNEGSKA (reference sequence). The DNA for the CDR3 is TGCAGTGCGTCTTCAGTCACTGAAGCTTTCTTT. Its protein product is CSASSVTEAFF.

The chain joins TRBV28 to TRBJ2-7, with D unresolved. V was shortened by 6 bases and J by 2 bases, with 11 bases between the two germline ends. Germline V lookup: CDR1 MDHEN, CDR2 SYDVKM. This CDR3 comprises 13 residues. In nucleotides, the CDR3 is TGTGCCAGCAGGGCCCCGACGACCTACGAGCAGTACTTC. Its translation is CASRAPTTYEQYF.

J is TRBJ1-4 and V is TRBV5-1; 8 positions match TRBD1. The V gene's germline CDR1 is SGHRS and CDR2 YFSETQ. J was trimmed by 0 bases and V by 1 base; bases with no gene match: 8. The CDR3 runs to 18 residues. The CDR3, as DNA: TGCGCCAGCAGCTTGCATTCAGGGGGCACCGCAACTAATGAAAAACTGTTTTTT. Its protein is CASSLHSGGTATNEKLFF.

In this sample, this clonotype turned up a few times. The chain combines TRBV3-1 with TRBJ1-4, with a tentative D call TRBD1 (5 bases). V lost 1 base and J 10 bases, leaving 13 bases between the germline ends. The CDR3 loop spans 14 amino acids. CDR1 LGHDT and CDR2 YNNKEL come from the germline V gene (reference sequence). The CDR3 nucleotides read TGTGCCAGCAGCCAAGGGGGCGCAGGAGGAAAACTGTTTTTT. It specifies CASSQGGAGGKLFF.

V gene TRBV5-6 combines with J gene TRBJ2-5; D is uncertain. Germline loops: CDR1 SGHDT, CDR2 YYEEEE. Trimming shortened V by 1 base and J by 1 base, and 8 bases separated the two germline ends. This CDR3 region has 14 residues. CDR3 protein: CASSLTVAQETQYF. DNA of the CDR3: TGTGCCAGCAGCTTGACCGTGGCCCAAGAGACCCAGTACTTC.

This clonotype was seen at least ten times. The J gene is TRBJ2-3, the V gene TRBV28, with a possible D match to TRBD1 (5 bases). CDR3 length equals 14 residues. Trimming took off 2 bases at V and 3 bases at J, with 9 bases between the two ends. From germline, CDR1 is MDHEN and CDR2 SYDVKM. The CDR3 loop is CASSLQGETDTQYF. CDR3 bases: TGTGCCAGCAGTTTACAGGGTGAGACAGATACGCAGTATTTT.

This clonotype occurred a few times. J is TRBJ2-1 and V is TRBV7-2, with TRBD2 matching over 8 bases. The CDR3 spans 15 residues. The germline CDR1 and CDR2 sequences are SGHTA and FQGNSA. The V and J ends lost 5 bases and 7 bases, in that order; junction bases with no gene match: 10. The CDR3 DNA follows: TGTGCCAGCAGCCCCGGGGGGGCCGAAGCAAATGAGCAGTTCTTC. As protein: CASSPGGAEANEQFF.